This T cell receptor (beta chain) appears in the sequencing data of a study of chronic HIV infection and antiretroviral therapy. TCRdb analysed the 5' RACE reads with MiXCR anew, one entry per CDR3 protein. The sample includes around 30,000 distinct CDR3 sequences, over 7.5% seen only once; the top ten take 2.5%. CDR3 length equals 12 residues. From germline, CDR1 is SQVTM and CDR2 ANQGSEA. Worth noting for this clonotype: At one of its ends the junction is not consistent with the germline gene, which may arise from a read error.

What was sequenced was peripheral blood. The sequence derives from an adult who had HIV and had not received antiretroviral therapy, or was an uninfected healthy control (not recorded which). V is TRBV29-1 and J is TRBJ1-5; D is perhaps TRBD1 (5 bases). The CDR3 loop is CSARWGDQRQHF. Here the CDR3 DNA reads TGCAGCGCGAGGTGGGGGGATCAGCGCCAGCATTTT.